One sample yielded the 4 T cell receptor beta chains listed below, sequenced in a study of CD8 T cells in Susac syndrome. Random hexamers served to reverse transcribe roughly 0.5 to 1 ug RNA. TCRdb re-analysed the immunoSEQ multiplex PCR reads in MiXCR, keeping a single row per CDR3 protein. Seen here are roughly 330,000 distinct CDR3 sequences, 92% observed once, and the top ten hold more than 0.06%. Specimen: CD4+ T cells from PBMCs. The receptor source for this set is a human donor with multiple sclerosis.

The chain combines TRBV12-3 or TRBV12-4 with TRBJ1-2; the match to TRBD1 covers 8 bases. J was trimmed by 8 bases and V by 6 bases; bases with no gene match: 11. The CDR3 totals 14 residues. The CDR3 DNA reads as TGTGCCAGCAGACCCGACAGGGGTTTAGTAGGCTACACCTTC. Translation gives CASRPDRGLVGYTF.

The chain uses TRBV19 and TRBJ2-2; D not resolved. Germline loops: CDR1 LNHDA, CDR2 SQIVND (reference sequence). The V end lost 5 bases, the J end lost 8 bases, and 12 bases lay between the germline ends. This CDR3 is built from 13 residues. The CDR3 here is CASSVHRSGELFF. CDR3 DNA: TGTGCCAGTAGTGTGCATAGGTCTGGGGAGCTGTTTTTT.

The chain is built from TRBV9 and TRBJ1-4, with 8 nucleotides matching TRBD1. J lost 6 bases, V lost 0 bases, and 4 bases had no gene match. The CDR3 sequence is 15 residues long. Germline CDR1 and CDR2: SGDLS and YYNGEE. DNA of the CDR3: TGTGCCAGCAGCGTAGGGGACAGGATAGATGAAAAACTGTTTTTT. Its protein product is CASSVGDRIDEKLFF. Full variable domain (rest looked up from reference TRBV9 and TRBJ1-4): DSGVTQTPKHLITATGQRVTLRCSPRSGDLSVYWYQQSLDQGLQFLIQYYNGEERAKGNILERFSAQQFPDLHSELNLSSLELGDSALYFCASSVGDRIDEKLFFGSGTQLSVL.

V usage is TRBV5-4 and J usage is TRBJ2-1; 8 bases line up with TRBD2. The germline V gene has CDR1 SGHNT and CDR2 YYREEE (reference sequence). J was trimmed by 7 bases and V by 4 bases; bases with no gene match: 13. This CDR3 is 16 amino acids long. The chain's CDR3 is CASSASGRLVGNEQFF. The CDR3 nucleotides read TGTGCCAGCAGCGCTAGCGGGCGGCTTGTAGGGAATGAGCAGTTCTTC.